Below, 14 T cell receptor beta chains from the same sample are listed, as sequenced in a study of regulatory T cells in long-lasting Graves disease. The time point denotes: persistent/refractory GD, antithyroid drugs over 5 years with positive TRAb. From RNA extracted from PBMCs, the TCR library was made. Sequencing libraries for TCR beta were prepared with iRepertoire HTBI primers and Arm-PCR of CDR3 regions. A single record per CDR3 protein comes from TCRdb applying MiXCR to the multiplex PCR reads. Among about 290,000 distinct CDR3 sequences, around 21% were seen once, and the ten largest hold roughly 50%. Here the sequenced sample was peripheral blood mononuclear cells (PBMCs), taken when the disease was refractory, from a patient treated with antithyroid drugs. These receptors were obtained from a female donor with Graves disease.

At least ten counts were recorded for this clonotype. This sequence joins TRBV2 and TRBJ1-5; D call uncertain. Germline V gene data show CDR1 as SNHLY and CDR2 as FYNNEI. This CDR3 comprises 17 residues. V lost 4 bases and J lost 4, with 20 bases in between. The CDR3 DNA sequence: TGTGCCAGCAGTGCCGCTCGCATCGGGGTGTTAAATCAGCCCCAGCATTTT. Its protein is CASSAARIGVLNQPQHF.

This clonotype was observed many times. This sequence joins TRBV6-1 and TRBJ2-7; TRBD1 is a possible D gene (6 bases). The CDR3 is 14 amino acids. CDR1 and CDR2 (germline): MNHNS, SASEGT. V lost 4 bases and J lost 6, with 16 bases in between. Written as DNA, the CDR3 is TGTGCCAGCAGTGTCCCGGCGAACAGGGCCGAGCAGTACTTC. It translates to CASSVPANRAEQYF.

The chain has TRBV30 and TRBJ1-6; no reliable D call. Germline V lookup: CDR1 GTSNPN, CDR2 SVGIG (reference sequence). V gave up 5 bases and J gave up 6 bases, with 5 bases separating them. The CDR3 runs 11 residues. The CDR3 DNA reads as TGTGCCTGGGGAGCTAATTCACCCCTCCACTTT. Its translation is CAWGANSPLHF.

The rearrangement joins TRBV18 to TRBJ1-1; TRBD1 matches at 7 bases. The CDR3 sequence is 15 residues long. In germline, CDR1 is KGHSH, CDR2 LQKENI. V gave up 3 bases and J gave up 13 bases; unmatched junction bases: 17. This chain's CDR3 is CASSPSEGALFKSFF. As DNA, the CDR3 is TGTGCCAGCTCACCGTCGGAGGGGGCCCTGTTTAAAAGTTTCTTT. The variable domain in full, completed from reference TRBV18 and TRBJ1-1, reads NAGVMQNPRHLVRRRGQEARLRCSPMKGHSHVYWYRQLPEEGLKFMVYLQKENIIDESGMPKERFSAEFPKEGPSILRIQQVVRGDSAAYFCASSPSEGALFKSFFGQGTRLTVV.

The sample holds many counts of this clonotype. The rearrangement links TRBV12-3 or TRBV12-4 to TRBJ1-5; perhaps TRBD1 as D (5 bases). This CDR3 comprises 13 residues. Trimming cost V 3 bases and J 6 bases, with 9 bases left between them. The CDR3 coding sequence is TGTGCCAGCAGTTTGTCAGGGACTCAGCCCCAGCATTTT. The encoded protein is CASSLSGTQPQHF.

The chain employs TRBV29-1 and TRBJ2-6, with TRBD1 matching over 10 bases. The germline gives CDR1 SQVTM, CDR2 ANQGSEA. With 0 bases clipped from V and 2 bases from J, the junction kept 4 bases outside the gene matches. CDR3 length: 17 amino acids. DNA for the CDR3: TGCAGCGTTGAAGAGGGACAGGGGAAGGCTGGGGCCAACGTCCTGACTTTC. As protein: CSVEEGQGKAGANVLTF.

The chain recombines TRBV6-5 with TRBJ2-7; D not certain. The CDR3 extends over 15 amino acids. V lost 2 bases, J lost 0 bases, and 11 bases lay in between. Germline V gene lookup returns CDR1 MNHEY and CDR2 SVGAGI. The CDR3 nucleotides are TGTGCCAGCAGTTACCGGGCGCGGACCTCCTACGAGCAGTACTTC. This gives the protein CASSYRARTSYEQYF.

The J gene is TRBJ2-7, the V gene TRBV11-2; the match to TRBD2 covers 8 bases. The CDR3 sequence is 15 residues long. The germline gives CDR1 SGHAT, CDR2 FQNNGV. V lost 0 bases, J lost 3 bases, and 4 bases stayed unmatched. The CDR3 DNA is TGTGCCAGCAGCTTAGATTGGCGGGGGGACTACGAGCAGTACTTC. Its translation: CASSLDWRGDYEQYF.

The chain carries TRBV7-9 and TRBJ2-2; 12 bases are shared with TRBD2. From germline, CDR1 is SEHNR and CDR2 FQNEAQ (reference sequence). Trimming at V came to 5 bases and at J to 6 bases, leaving 13 bases not matched to a gene. The CDR3 contains 18 residues. The CDR3 reads CASSPGLAGTITPGELFF. DNA of the CDR3: TGTGCCAGCAGCCCTGGACTAGCGGGAACTATTACCCCCGGGGAGCTGTTTTTT.

This clonotype appeared many times. The chain links TRBV11-2 to TRBJ1-1; a possible D gene is TRBD1 (5 bases). Trimming cost V 1 base and J 3 bases, with 15 bases left between them. CDR1 SGHAT and CDR2 FQNNGV come from the germline V gene. The CDR3 spans 16 residues. The CDR3 nucleotides are TGTGCCAGCAGCTTAGGGGAGGGGAGTAGGGACACTGAAGCTTTCTTT. Protein: CASSLGEGSRDTEAFF.

This chain joins TRBV20-1 and TRBJ2-5, with 7 nucleotides matching TRBD2. CDR3 length: 13 amino acids. From germline, CDR1 is DFQATT and CDR2 SNEGSKA (reference sequence). V lost 4 bases and J lost 5; bases outside the gene matches: 7. The CDR3 DNA is TGCAGTGCTACAGGACTAGTCGGTGAGACCCAGTACTTC. This translates into CSATGLVGETQYF.

The chain combines TRBV20-1 with TRBJ2-2; TRBD2 aligns across 9 bases. V gave up 2 bases and J gave up 4 bases; unmatched junction bases: 5. CDR1 and CDR2 (germline): DFQATT, SNEGSKA (reference sequence). The CDR3 runs 15 residues. The CDR3 DNA sequence: TGCAGTGCTAGACGGCGGGAGGGGTTCACCGGGGAGCTGTTTTTT. Its translation is CSARRREGFTGELFF.

The chain links TRBV10-3 to TRBJ1-3; D perhaps matches TRBD1 (5 bases). V was cut by 7 bases and J by 0 bases, with 10 bases left in between. Germline CDR1 ENHRY, CDR2 SYGVKD. The CDR3 runs to 14 residues. CDR3 sequence reads: CAITSDISGNTIYF. The CDR3, as DNA: TGTGCCATCACTTCGGACATCTCTGGAAACACCATATATTTT.

This clonotype occurred many times. DNA of the CDR3: TGTGCCAGCAGCCGTAGTACCGCGGAGACCCAGTACTTC. It is translated as CASSRSTAETQYF. The chain employs TRBV11-2 and TRBJ2-5; D ambiguous. Per the germline V gene, CDR1 is SGHAT and CDR2 is FQNNGV. The CDR3 runs 13 residues. V was shortened by 5 bases and J by 5 bases, with 12 bases between the two germline ends.